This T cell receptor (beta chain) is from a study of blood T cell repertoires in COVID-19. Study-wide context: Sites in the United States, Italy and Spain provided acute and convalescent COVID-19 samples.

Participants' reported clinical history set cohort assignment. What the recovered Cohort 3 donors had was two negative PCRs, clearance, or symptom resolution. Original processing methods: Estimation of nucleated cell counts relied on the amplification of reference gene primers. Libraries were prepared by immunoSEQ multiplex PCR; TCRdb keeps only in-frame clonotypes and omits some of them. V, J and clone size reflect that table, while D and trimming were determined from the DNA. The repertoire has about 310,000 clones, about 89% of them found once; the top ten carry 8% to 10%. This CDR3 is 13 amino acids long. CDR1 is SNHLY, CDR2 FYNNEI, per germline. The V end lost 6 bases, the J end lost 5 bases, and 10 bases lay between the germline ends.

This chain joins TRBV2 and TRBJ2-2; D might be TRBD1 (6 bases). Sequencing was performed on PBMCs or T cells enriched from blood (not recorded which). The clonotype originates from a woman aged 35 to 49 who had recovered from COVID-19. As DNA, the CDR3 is TGTGCCAGCAGGGCTAGGGGGACCGGGGAGCTGTTTTTT. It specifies CASRARGTGELFF.